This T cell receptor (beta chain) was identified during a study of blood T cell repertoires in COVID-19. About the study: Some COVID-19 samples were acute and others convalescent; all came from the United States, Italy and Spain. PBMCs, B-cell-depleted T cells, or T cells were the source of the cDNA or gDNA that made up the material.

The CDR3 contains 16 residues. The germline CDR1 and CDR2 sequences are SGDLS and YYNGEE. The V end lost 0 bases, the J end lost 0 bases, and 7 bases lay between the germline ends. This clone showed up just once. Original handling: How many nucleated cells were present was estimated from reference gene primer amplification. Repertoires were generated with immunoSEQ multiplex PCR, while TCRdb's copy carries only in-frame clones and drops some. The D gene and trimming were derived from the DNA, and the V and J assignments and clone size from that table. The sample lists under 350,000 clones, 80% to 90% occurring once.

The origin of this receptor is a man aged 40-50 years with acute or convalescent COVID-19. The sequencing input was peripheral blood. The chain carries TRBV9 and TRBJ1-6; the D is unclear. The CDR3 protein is CASSVAPSSYNSPLHF. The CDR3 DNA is TGTGCCAGCAGCGTAGCCCCGAGCTCCTATAATTCACCCCTCCACTTT.